The rows below give T cell receptor beta chains drawn from one sample of a study of cytomegalovirus exposure and HLA in healthy donors. Produced via immunoSEQ multiplex PCR; TCRdb's table is partial and in-frame only. The sample holds 100,000 to 150,000 clones, roughly 90% seen once. Sample: PBMCs. The receptor set was obtained from a young man in good health and CMV-seronegative. Each CDR3 is given with its conserved first and last residue. D genes are given only for firm matches. Clone size is given for some rows only: seen once, a few or many times, or a class if the clone is expanded.

d_gene | j_gene | abundance | v_gene | CDR3aa | CDR3nt
NA | TRBJ2-3 | NA | TRBV9 | CASNNFNTRDTQYF | TGTGCCAGCAACAACTTCAACACGAGGGATACGCAGTATTTT
NA | TRBJ2-2 | NA | TRBV7-2 | CASSRTYYTGELFF | TGTGCCAGCAGTCGGACATACTACACCGGGGAGCTGTTTTTT
NA | TRBJ1-6 | few | TRBV19 | CASTFGGYSPLHF | TGTGCCAGTACCTTCGGGGGTTATTCACCCCTCCACTTT
NA | TRBJ2-7 | NA | TRBV11-2 | CASSLLGSSYEQYF | TGTGCCAGCAGCTTACTCGGGTCTTCCTACGAGCAGTACTTC
TRBD1 | TRBJ1-1 | NA | TRBV10-2 | CASSEHRGQTEAFF | TGCGCCAGCAGTGAGCACAGGGGGCAAACTGAAGCTTTCTTT
TRBD1 | TRBJ2-7 | NA | TRBV6-5 | CASGRRGGREQYF | TGTGCCAGCGGTAGACGAGGGGGCAGGGAGCAGTACTTC
NA | TRBJ2-1 | NA | TRBV10-2 | CASSGPGQRGEQFF | TGCGCCAGCAGTGGACCAGGGCAGCGTGGTGAGCAGTTCTTC
NA | TRBJ1-1 | NA | TRBV19 | CASSSVDFTEAFF | TGTGCCAGTAGTAGTGTGGACTTCACTGAAGCTTTCTTT
NA | TRBJ1-5 | NA | TRBV30 | CASSGPRNNQPQHF | TGTGCCTCCAGCGGCCCCCGGAATAATCAGCCCCAGCATTTT
TRBD2 | TRBJ2-1 | NA | TRBV7-3 | CASSLTSGLGYYEQFF | TGTGCCAGCAGCTTAACTTCGGGACTAGGATACTATGAGCAGTTCTTC
NA | TRBJ1-1 | NA | TRBV12-5 | CASGLFLRNTEAFF | TGTGCTAGTGGTTTATTCCTCAGGAACACTGAAGCTTTCTTT
TRBD2 | TRBJ2-5 | NA | TRBV7-3 | CASSPTSGSKTQYF | TGTGCCAGCAGCCCGACTAGCGGGAGCAAGACCCAGTACTTC
TRBD2 | TRBJ2-1 | NA | TRBV29-1 | CSVEGLAGGPANEQFF | TGCAGCGTTGAAGGATTAGCGGGAGGGCCCGCCAATGAGCAGTTCTTC
NA | TRBJ1-3 | NA | TRBV30 | CAFLTGGSGNTIYF | TGTGCCTTTTTGACAGGCGGTTCTGGAAACACCATATATTTT
NA | TRBJ1-4 | NA | TRBV27 | CASSLYPGANEKLFF | TGTGCCAGCAGTTTATACCCAGGGGCTAATGAAAAACTGTTTTTT
TRBD1 | TRBJ1-1 | NA | TRBV27 | CASNARGTAYMNTEAFF | TGTGCCAGCAATGCACGAGGGACAGCTTACATGAACACTGAAGCTTTCTTT
NA | TRBJ2-5 | NA | TRBV19 | CASKSPAGLRETQYF | TGTGCCAGTAAATCTCCGGCAGGGTTACGAGAGACCCAGTACTTC
NA | TRBJ1-1 | NA | TRBV27 | CASSGRDHTEAFF | TGTGCCAGCAGCGGGAGGGACCACACTGAAGCTTTCTTT
NA | TRBJ2-5 | NA | TRBV27 | CASSSLTRLSVETQYF | TGTGCCAGCAGTTCCCTTACTAGGCTTAGCGTGGAGACCCAGTACTTC
NA | TRBJ2-1 | NA | TRBV19 | CASSMLSGVRNNEQFF | TGTGCCAGTAGTATGCTCAGCGGTGTTCGAAACAATGAGCAGTTCTTC
NA | TRBJ1-2 | NA | TRBV11-2 | CASSPGTPLSYGYTF | TGTGCCAGCAGCCCGGGGACACCGCTATCCTATGGCTACACCTTC
TRBD2 | TRBJ2-7 | NA | TRBV11-2 | CASSERLAESYEQYF | TGTGCCAGCAGCGAAAGACTAGCGGAATCCTACGAGCAGTACTTC
TRBD1 | TRBJ2-7 | NA | TRBV9 | CASSDSTRQGPNPSTYEQYF | TGTGCCAGCAGCGATTCCACCAGACAGGGCCCAAACCCTTCCACCTACGAGCAGTACTTC
TRBD1 | TRBJ1-6 | NA | TRBV7-2 | CASTGTTGAYRTPLHF | TGTGCCAGCACCGGAACAACAGGGGCCTATCGAACACCCCTCCACTTT
TRBD2 | TRBJ2-2 | NA | TRBV7-9 | CASSSRRVVGLESPGELFF | TGTGCCAGCAGCTCGAGAAGAGTAGTGGGACTAGAAAGTCCCGGGGAGCTGTTTTTT
NA | TRBJ1-1 | NA | TRBV7-2 | CASSQPIGGKIEAFF | TGTGCCAGCAGCCAACCCATCGGGGGGAAAATCGAAGCTTTCTTT
NA | TRBJ2-7 | few | TRBV18 | CASSPQPERSEQYF | TGTGCCAGCTCACCCCAACCTGAGCGGAGCGAGCAGTACTTC
TRBD1 | TRBJ2-2 | NA | TRBV6-5 | CASSYSTRGRTGELFF | TGTGCCAGCAGTTACTCGACCAGGGGGCGAACCGGGGAGCTGTTTTTT
TRBD1 | TRBJ2-7 | NA | TRBV7-9 | CASSSSTGPHEQYF | TGTGCCAGCAGCTCATCGACAGGGCCTCACGAGCAGTACTTC
TRBD2 | TRBJ2-1 | NA | TRBV7-2 | CASSSGGSFDEQFF | TGTGCCAGCAGCTCAGGCGGGAGTTTCGATGAGCAGTTCTTC
TRBD2 | TRBJ2-7 | once | TRBV2 | CASRRLAQHEQYF | TGTGCCAGCAGGAGACTAGCTCAACACGAGCAGTACTTC
NA | TRBJ2-2 | NA | TRBV7-3 | CASSLTQGNTGELFF | TGTGCCAGCAGCTTAACACAGGGGAACACCGGGGAGCTGTTTTTT
NA | TRBJ2-1 | NA | TRBV6-1 | CASGGQMTGTQFF | TGTGCCAGCGGGGGACAAATGACAGGCACCCAGTTCTTC
NA | TRBJ1-1 | NA | TRBV10-1 | CASSDRGEAFF | TGCGCCAGCAGTGACAGGGGAGAAGCTTTCTTT
TRBD2 | TRBJ2-1 | NA | TRBV7-6 | CASSLRLAGEEQFF | TGTGCCAGCAGCTTACGTCTAGCGGGGGAAGAGCAGTTCTTC
TRBD2 | TRBJ2-5 | once | TRBV7-3 | CASSLGLAGGTGETQYF | TGTGCCAGCAGCTTGGGACTAGCGGGAGGGACGGGAGAGACCCAGTACTTC
TRBD2 | TRBJ2-1 | NA | TRBV2 | CASTSGTSGVGQFF | TGTGCCAGCACTTCCGGGACTAGCGGGGTTGGGCAGTTCTTC
NA | TRBJ1-5 | once | TRBV6-5 | CASSSGRLNQPQHF | TGTGCCAGCAGCTCAGGGCGGTTGAACCAGCCCCAGCATTTT
NA | TRBJ1-2 | NA | TRBV5-4 | CVSSSNQNYGYTF | TGTGTCAGCTCCTCGAATCAGAACTATGGCTACACCTTC
TRBD1 | TRBJ2-1 | NA | TRBV6-5 | CASRGTVQFF | TGTGCCAGCAGGGGGACAGTACAGTTCTTC
NA | TRBJ1-1 | NA | TRBV18 | CASSPGLRGTEAFF | TGTGCCAGCTCCCCAGGGTTACGGGGCACTGAAGCTTTCTTT
TRBD2 | TRBJ2-3 | once | TRBV27 | CASRIAGETDTQYF | TGTGCCAGCAGGATAGCGGGAGAAACAGATACGCAGTATTTT
NA | TRBJ2-5 | NA | TRBV10-3 | CAISGAGQQETQYF | TGTGCCATCAGTGGGGCGGGACAGCAAGAGACCCAGTACTTC
NA | TRBJ1-1 | NA | TRBV4-1 | CASSQDLGTEAFF | TGCGCCAGCAGCCAAGATCTCGGCACTGAAGCTTTCTTT
TRBD1 | TRBJ1-6 | NA | TRBV5-4 | CASSITGDSYNSPLHF | TGTGCCAGCAGCATCACAGGGGACTCCTATAATTCACCCCTCCACTTT
TRBD2 | TRBJ2-7 | NA | TRBV30 | CAWSATSGPYEQYF | TGTGCCTGGAGTGCGACTAGCGGGCCCTACGAGCAGTACTTC
TRBD1 | TRBJ2-5 | NA | TRBV7-9 | CASSTGQGIETQYF | TGTGCCAGCAGCACGGGACAGGGGATAGAGACCCAGTACTTC
TRBD1 | TRBJ2-7 | NA | TRBV29-1 | CSVDLGTGTYEQYF | TGCAGCGTTGACCTCGGGACAGGGACCTACGAGCAGTACTTC
NA | TRBJ2-7 | NA | TRBV27 | CASSGGGGEQYF | TGTGCCAGCAGTGGGGGGGGCGGCGAGCAGTACTTC
TRBD2 | TRBJ2-7 | NA | TRBV6-5 | CASSYYLAGGSYEQYF | TGTGCCAGCAGTTATTATCTGGCGGGAGGCTCCTACGAGCAGTACTTC
NA | TRBJ2-1 | NA | TRBV14 | CASSQRGNEQFF | TGTGCCAGCAGCCAGAGGGGGAATGAGCAGTTCTTC
NA | TRBJ1-3 | once | TRBV6-5 | CASTTGTSGNTIYF | TGTGCCAGCACAACAGGAACCTCTGGAAACACCATATATTTT
TRBD1 | TRBJ1-5 | few | TRBV25-1 | CASSGLGTGDQPQHF | TGTGCCAGCAGTGGCCTGGGGACAGGGGATCAGCCCCAGCATTTT
NA | TRBJ2-2 | few | TRBV2 | CASSEALGGFTGELFF | TGTGCCAGCAGTGAAGCGCTGGGGGGATTCACCGGGGAGCTGTTTTTT
TRBD1 | TRBJ1-1 | NA | TRBV30 | CAWSLWTGVEAFF | TGTGCCTGGAGTCTATGGACAGGGGTGGAAGCTTTCTTT
TRBD2 | TRBJ2-2 | NA | TRBV4-1 | CASGRTNTGELFF | TGCGCCTCCGGGAGGACGAACACCGGGGAGCTGTTTTTT
NA | TRBJ1-6 | NA | TRBV6-6 | CASSYSPAGLGSPLHF | TGTGCCAGCAGTTACTCACCCGCAGGGTTGGGGTCACCCCTCCACTTT